The clone carrying this TCR beta chain appeared once. In the original processing: Cell counts per sample came from amplifying reference gene primers. Clones were read by immunoSEQ multiplex PCR, and TCRdb kept only the in-frame ones, dropping some. The V and J calls and clone size are taken from that table; D and trimming were inferred from the DNA. The repertoire holds some 85,000 clones, with more than 60% as singletons. CDR1 is SGHTA, CDR2 FQGNSA, per germline. Trimming pared 4 bases from V and 5 bases from J, leaving 11 bases between. The CDR3 consists of 13 residues. This record comes from a study of blood T cell repertoires in COVID-19. Overall study: Italy, Spain and the United States were the sources of the convalescent and acute COVID-19 samples. T cells, B-cell-depleted T cells, or PBMCs supplied cDNA or gDNA.

This sequence joins TRBV7-2 and TRBJ2-5, with TRBD1 as a possible D gene (6 bases). Sequencing was carried out using peripheral blood. This clonotype was sampled from a woman aged 80 or over with active or convalescent COVID-19. CDR3 coding DNA: TGTGCCAGCAGCTACGGGACAACGGAGACCCAGTACTTC. It is translated as CASSYGTTETQYF.